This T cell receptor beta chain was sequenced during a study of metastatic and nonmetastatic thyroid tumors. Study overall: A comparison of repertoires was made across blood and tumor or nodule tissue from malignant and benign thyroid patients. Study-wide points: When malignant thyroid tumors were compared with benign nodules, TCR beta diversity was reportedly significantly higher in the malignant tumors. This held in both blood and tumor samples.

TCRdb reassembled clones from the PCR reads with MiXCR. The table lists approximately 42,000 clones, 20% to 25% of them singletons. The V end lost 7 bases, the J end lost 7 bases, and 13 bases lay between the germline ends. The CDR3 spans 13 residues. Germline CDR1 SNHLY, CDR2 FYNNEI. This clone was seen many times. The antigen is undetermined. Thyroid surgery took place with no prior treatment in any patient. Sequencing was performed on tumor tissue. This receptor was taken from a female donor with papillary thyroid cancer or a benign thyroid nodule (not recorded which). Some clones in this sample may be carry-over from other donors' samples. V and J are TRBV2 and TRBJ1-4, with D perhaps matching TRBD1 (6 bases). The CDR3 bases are TGTGCCAGCAATGGGGGGGCGGGTGAAAAACTGTTTTTT. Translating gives CASNGGAGEKLFF.